This passage covers 3 T cell receptor beta chains from one sample sequenced in a study of neoadjuvant anti-PD-1 for oral cavity cancer. Profiling relied on immunoSEQ multiplex PCR, and the TCRdb table lists in-frame clones only, not all of them. The data contain some 4,600 clones, 58% of them singletons. The source material was tumor tissue, sampled before nivolumab (anti-PD-1) treatment. These receptors all come from a person between 40 and 80 years old with oral cavity squamous cell carcinoma.

This sequence joins TRBV5-1 and TRBJ2-7; 9 positions agree with TRBD2. CDR1 and CDR2 from the germline V gene are SGHRS and YFSETQ. The CDR3 is 14 amino acids. V lost 0 bases, J lost 6 bases, and 4 bases stayed unmatched. The CDR3 spells CASSLVSGSSEQYF. For the CDR3, the DNA is TGCGCCAGCAGCTTGGTTAGCGGGAGTTCCGAGCAGTACTTC. Together with reference TRBV5-1 and TRBJ2-7, the CDR3 gives the full variable domain: KAGVTQTPRYLIKTRGQQVTLSCSPISGHRSVSWYQQTPGQGLQFLFEYFSETQRNKGNFPGRFSGRQFSNSRSEMNVSTLELGDSALYLCASSLVSGSSEQYFGPGTRLTVT.

This chain uses TRBV21-1 with TRBJ2-7; the table calls TRBD1, which could not be checked here. TRBV21-1 counts as a pseudogene. The CDR3 sequence is 15 residues long. CDR3 sequence reads: CASSKVRNSSYEQYF. The CDR3 DNA is TGTGCCAGCAGCAAAGTCCGCAACAGCTCCTACGAGCAGTACTTC.

The CDR3 bases are TGTGCCAGCCGGCAGGGGAAAGGCGAGCAGTTCTTC. Residues: CASRQGKGEQFF. The chain links TRBV7-9 to TRBJ2-1; tentatively, D is TRBD1 (6 bases). The V gene lost 8 bases and the J gene lost 10 bases, with 15 bases spanning the gap. The CDR3 is made up of 12 amino acids. Germline CDR1 is SEHNR and CDR2 is FQNEAQ (reference sequence).